This T cell receptor (beta chain) was recovered during a study of shared clonotypes between healthy human individuals (TCRdb year 2020). Some background on the complete study: The cohort comprised a couple of women and a few men aged 18 to 49 years. Between about 0.9 and 9 billion PBMCs per donor were obtained by leukapheresis. Different laboratories and diverse techniques were used to prepare libraries and sequence TCR repertoires, to increase sequencing depth and limit assay-specific biases. For each donor, CD4 naive and CD4 memory were each run on three plates, CD8 naive on two plates, and CD8 memory on one plate. To estimate repertoire size and how much clonotype sharing occurs between individuals, the study deeply sequenced the blood TCR repertoires of about five healthy adults.

Using the deep immunoSEQ assay, multiplex PCR amplified TCR CDR3 regions from genomic DNA. Extracted genomic DNA from each cell subset was distributed evenly across all wells of several immunoSEQ 96-well plates, and each plate was treated as a replicate. Each replicate PCR for sorted subsets received about 210 ng genomic DNA, equal to about 30,000 T cell genomes. The purified libraries were quantified using a Qubit 3.0 fluorometer, sized with a Bioanalyzer 2100, and then quantified again using the KAPA Library Quantification kit. Every immunoSEQ 96-well plate was sequenced on a dedicated single-read 150-cycle Illumina NextSeq 550 flow cell. Under the source paper's analysis protocol: The immunoSEQ output contained only junctional sequences without quality scores, so filtering could not match that applied to full-length reads. To assign V/J genes and CDR3, sequences were annotated against IMGT germline references using PyIR, a Python wrapper for IgBLAST v1.9. Reads were removed for weak V/J assignments (E-value above 1e-6), missing CDR3, stop codons, out-of-frame junctions, or ambiguous translated residues. V3J clonotypes were defined as sequences sharing an identical inferred V gene, J gene, and CDR3 amino acid sequence. Percentage overlap between repertoires was calculated by dividing the number of shared unique clonotypes by the size of the smaller repertoire. RTK rarefaction, the Chao1 estimator, and Recon v2.1 estimates of unobserved clonotypes were used to assess repertoire richness. OLGA was used to compute generation probabilities for all TCRbeta clonotypes that the gDNA method yielded from a few donors. TCRdb carries this immuneACCESS record with in-frame sequences only. Its versions omit some clonotypes, under half of them owing to an unresolved V gene in the studies checked, with the rest unexplained. D and trimming were read from the DNA, whereas the V and J calls and clone size are those reported in that table. In this sample the table shows under 1 million clones, roughly 92% of which occur a single time. Less than 25% of the sample is held by the ten biggest clonotypes.

Including the terminal cysteine and phenylalanine, the CDR3 comprises 15 residues. The DNA shown is the 45-base CDR3, in frame from base 1. Taken from the germline V gene, the CDR1 and CDR2 loops are SGHVS and FQNEAQ. As concerns this clone: Its antigen is currently not known. No clone much larger than this one lies a single base away; base qualities are absent.

CD8 naive samples were obtained by positive selection for CCR7 among CD45RO-negative cells, yielding a CD45RA+CCR7+ population from which TemRA cells were excluded. Donors were healthy HIV-negative adults with no recently reported acute infections or vaccinations. Every donor was a Caucasian adult residing in Nashville, Tennessee, USA. After blood collection by leukapheresis, PBMCs were isolated using Ficoll-Histopaque density gradient centrifugation and then cryopreserved in the vapor phase of liquid nitrogen. Purity and quantity of every magnetically sorted T cell population were checked by analytical flow cytometry. Each sorted fraction had its genomic DNA isolated and then quantified by UV absorbance on a Nanodrop 2000c. The study at large found these results: The genetic and exposure-history diversity represented was limited by the small number of donors. Estimated clonotype richness was generally larger for naive than for memory subsets. Compared with non-shared clonotypes, clonotypes shared by all four sorted-subset donors had higher generation probabilities. Pairwise subsampling led to the expectation that sequencing depth would affect the degree of clonotype sharing among donors. Sampling was restricted to blood, and TCR repertoires in tissues likely differ from the TCR repertoires found in blood. Across a few donors, approximately 5% of naive CD4, 3% to 3.5% of naive CD8, 2% to 2.5% of memory CD4, and roughly 0.41% of memory CD8 clonotypes were shared. Rarefaction of sorted-subset datasets indicated incomplete sequencing despite the large sequencing depth.

The V gene is TRBV7-8 and the J gene is TRBJ2-5; 6 matching bases give a weak D call of TRBD1. Gene TRBJ2-7 matches the end of the DNA better, so the J call may be wrong. The TCR was taken from a man in his thirties or forties in good health. Input material: naive CD8+ T cells sorted from blood. The cell subset or site label for this specimen denotes: CD45RA+CCR7+. The DNA sequence follows: TGTGCCAGCAGCTACAACACAGGGTTCTCCTACGAGCAGTACTTC. Its amino acids are CASSYNTGFSYEQYF.